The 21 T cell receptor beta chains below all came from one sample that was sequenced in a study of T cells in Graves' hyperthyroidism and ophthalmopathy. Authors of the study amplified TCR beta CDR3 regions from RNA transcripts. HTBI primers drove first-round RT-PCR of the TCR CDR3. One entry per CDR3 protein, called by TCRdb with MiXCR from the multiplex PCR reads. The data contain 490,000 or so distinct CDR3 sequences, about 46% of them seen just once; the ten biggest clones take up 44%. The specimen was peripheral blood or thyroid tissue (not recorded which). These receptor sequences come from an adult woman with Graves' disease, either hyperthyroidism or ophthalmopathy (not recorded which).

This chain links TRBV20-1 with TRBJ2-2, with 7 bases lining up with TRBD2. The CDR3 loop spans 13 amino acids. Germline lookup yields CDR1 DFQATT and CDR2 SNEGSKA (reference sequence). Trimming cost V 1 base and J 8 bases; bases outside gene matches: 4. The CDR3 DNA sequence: TGCAGTGCTAGAGGGAGCGGGGCGGGGGAGCTGTTTTTT. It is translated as CSARGSGAGELFF.

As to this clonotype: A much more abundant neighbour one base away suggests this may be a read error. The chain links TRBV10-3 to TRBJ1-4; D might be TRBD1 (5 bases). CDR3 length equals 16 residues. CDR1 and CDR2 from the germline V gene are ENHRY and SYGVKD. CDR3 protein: CAISDTRGTPNEKPFF. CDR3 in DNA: TGTGCCATCAGTGATACTAGGGGCACCCCCAATGAAAAACCGTTTTTT.

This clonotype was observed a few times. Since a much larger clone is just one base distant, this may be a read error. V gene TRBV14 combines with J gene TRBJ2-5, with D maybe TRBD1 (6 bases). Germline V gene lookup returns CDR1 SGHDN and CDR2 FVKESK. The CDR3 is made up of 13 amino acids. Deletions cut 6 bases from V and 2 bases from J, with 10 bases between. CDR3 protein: CASSKQGQETQYF. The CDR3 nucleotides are TGTGCCAGCAGTAAACAGGGTCAAGAGACCCAGTACTTC.

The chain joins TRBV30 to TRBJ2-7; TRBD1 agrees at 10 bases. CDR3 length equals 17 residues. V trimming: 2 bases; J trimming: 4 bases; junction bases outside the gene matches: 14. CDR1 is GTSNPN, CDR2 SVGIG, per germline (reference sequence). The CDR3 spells CAWSRHSGTGENYEQYF. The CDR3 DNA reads TGTGCCTGGAGTCGACATTCCGGGACAGGGGAAAATTACGAGCAGTACTTC.

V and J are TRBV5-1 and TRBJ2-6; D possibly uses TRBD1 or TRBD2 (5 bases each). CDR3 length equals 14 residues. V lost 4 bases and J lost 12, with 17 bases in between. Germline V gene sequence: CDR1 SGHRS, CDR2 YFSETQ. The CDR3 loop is CASSEGSVPSVLTF. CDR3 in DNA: TGCGCCAGCAGCGAGGGGTCCGTCCCCAGCGTCCTGACTTTC. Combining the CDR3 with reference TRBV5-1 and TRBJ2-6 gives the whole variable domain KAGVTQTPRYLIKTRGQQVTLSCSPISGHRSVSWYQQTPGQGLQFLFEYFSETQRNKGNFPGRFSGRQFSNSRSEMNVSTLELGDSALYLCASSEGSVPSVLTFGAGSRLTVL.

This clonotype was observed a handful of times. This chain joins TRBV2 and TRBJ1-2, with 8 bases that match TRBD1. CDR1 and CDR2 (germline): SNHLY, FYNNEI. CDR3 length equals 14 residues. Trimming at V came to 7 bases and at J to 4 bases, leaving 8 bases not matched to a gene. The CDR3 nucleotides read TGTGCCAGCACCATCGGACAGGGCGGCTATGGCTACACCTTC. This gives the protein CASTIGQGGYGYTF.

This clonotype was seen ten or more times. CDR3 sequence: CASSLAIAGNTEAFF. The CDR3 coding sequence is TGTGCCAGCAGCTTAGCGATTGCCGGGAACACTGAAGCTTTCTTT. The J gene is TRBJ1-1, the V gene TRBV7-9; D not certain. CDR1 and CDR2 from the germline V gene are SEHNR and FQNEAQ (reference sequence). The CDR3 is 15 amino acids. The V end lost 0 bases, the J end lost 1 base, and 9 bases lay between the germline ends.

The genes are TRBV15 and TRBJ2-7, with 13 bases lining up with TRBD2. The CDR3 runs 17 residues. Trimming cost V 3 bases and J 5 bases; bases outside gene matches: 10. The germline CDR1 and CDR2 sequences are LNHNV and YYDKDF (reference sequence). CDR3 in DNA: TGTGCCACCAGCAGCGGGACTAGCGGGGTCATCCATGACGAGCAGTACTTC. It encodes CATSSGTSGVIHDEQYF. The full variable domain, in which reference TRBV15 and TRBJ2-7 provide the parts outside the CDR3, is DAMVIQNPRYQVTQFGKPVTLSCSQTLNHNVMYWYQQKSSQAPKLLFHYYDKDFNNEADTPDNFQSRRPNTSFCFLDIRSPGLGDTAMYLCATSSGTSGVIHDEQYFGPGTRLTVT.

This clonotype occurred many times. The CDR3 bases are TGCGCCAGCAGCCCGTTCCTAGCGGGAGATCTGGGCTACGAGCAGTACTTC. This gives the protein CASSPFLAGDLGYEQYF. This chain uses TRBV5-1 with TRBJ2-7; 10 bases fit TRBD2. J gave up 3 bases and V 4 bases, and 13 bases lay outside the gene matches. The germline V gene encodes CDR1 SGHRS and CDR2 YFSETQ. The CDR3 totals 17 residues. The whole variable domain, remainder taken from reference TRBV5-1 and TRBJ2-7, is KAGVTQTPRYLIKTRGQQVTLSCSPISGHRSVSWYQQTPGQGLQFLFEYFSETQRNKGNFPGRFSGRQFSNSRSEMNVSTLELGDSALYLCASSPFLAGDLGYEQYFGPGTRLTVT.

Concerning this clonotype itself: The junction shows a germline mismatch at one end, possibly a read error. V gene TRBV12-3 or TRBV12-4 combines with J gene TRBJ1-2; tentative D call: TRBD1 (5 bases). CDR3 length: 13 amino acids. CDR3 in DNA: TGTGCCATCAGTGAGGGGAGGGACTATGGCTACACCTTC. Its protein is CAISEGRDYGYTF.

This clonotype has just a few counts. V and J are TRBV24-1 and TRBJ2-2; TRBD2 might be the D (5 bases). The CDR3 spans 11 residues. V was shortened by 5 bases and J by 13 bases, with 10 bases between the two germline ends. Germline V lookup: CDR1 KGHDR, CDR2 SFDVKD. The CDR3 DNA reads TGTGCCACCAGTGTACTTGGGAGGCTGTTTTTT. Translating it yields CATSVLGRLFF.

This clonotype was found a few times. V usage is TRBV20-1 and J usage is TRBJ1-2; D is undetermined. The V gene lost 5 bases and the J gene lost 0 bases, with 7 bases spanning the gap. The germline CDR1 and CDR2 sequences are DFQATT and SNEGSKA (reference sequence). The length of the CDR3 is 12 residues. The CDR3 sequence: CSAPTANYGYTF. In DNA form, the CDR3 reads TGCAGTGCTCCTACAGCTAACTATGGCTACACCTTC.

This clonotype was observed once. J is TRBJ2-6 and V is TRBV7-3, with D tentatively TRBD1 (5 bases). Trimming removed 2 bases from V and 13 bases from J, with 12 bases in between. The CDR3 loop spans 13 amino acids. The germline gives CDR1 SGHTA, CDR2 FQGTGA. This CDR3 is CASSLLGRNVLTF. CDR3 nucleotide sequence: TGTGCCAGCAGCTTATTGGGGCGGAATGTCCTGACTTTC.

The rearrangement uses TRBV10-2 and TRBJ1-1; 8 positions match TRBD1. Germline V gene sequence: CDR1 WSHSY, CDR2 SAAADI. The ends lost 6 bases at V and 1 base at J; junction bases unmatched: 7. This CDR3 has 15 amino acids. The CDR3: CASRETGEPNTEAFF. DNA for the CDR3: TGCGCCAGCAGGGAGACAGGGGAACCGAACACTGAAGCTTTCTTT.

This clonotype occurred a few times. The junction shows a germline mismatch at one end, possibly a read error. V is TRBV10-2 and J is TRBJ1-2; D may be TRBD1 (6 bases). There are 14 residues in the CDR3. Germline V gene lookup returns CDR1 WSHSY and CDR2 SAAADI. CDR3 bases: TGTGCCAGCAGCGCCCTGACAGGCCTCTATGGCTACACCTTC. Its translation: CASSALTGLYGYTF.

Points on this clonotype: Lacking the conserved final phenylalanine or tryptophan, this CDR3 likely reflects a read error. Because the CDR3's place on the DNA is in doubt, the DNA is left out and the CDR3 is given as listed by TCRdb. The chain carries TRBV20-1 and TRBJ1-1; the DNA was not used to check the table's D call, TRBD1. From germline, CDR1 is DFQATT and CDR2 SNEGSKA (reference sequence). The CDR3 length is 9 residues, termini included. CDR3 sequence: CSARGQGAL.

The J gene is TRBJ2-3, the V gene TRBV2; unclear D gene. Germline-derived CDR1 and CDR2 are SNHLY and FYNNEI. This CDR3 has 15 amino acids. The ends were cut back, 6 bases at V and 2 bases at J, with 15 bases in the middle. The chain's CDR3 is CASSLTSGVTDTQYF. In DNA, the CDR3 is TGTGCCAGCAGCTTGACGTCCGGCGTCACAGATACGCAGTATTTT.

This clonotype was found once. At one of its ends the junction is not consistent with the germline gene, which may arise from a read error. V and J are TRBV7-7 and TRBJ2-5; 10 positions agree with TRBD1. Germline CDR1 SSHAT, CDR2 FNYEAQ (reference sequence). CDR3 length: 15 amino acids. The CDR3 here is CASSVRQGAGETQYF. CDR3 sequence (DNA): TGTGCTAGCAGCGTAAGACAGGGGGCTGGGGAGACCCAGTACTTC.

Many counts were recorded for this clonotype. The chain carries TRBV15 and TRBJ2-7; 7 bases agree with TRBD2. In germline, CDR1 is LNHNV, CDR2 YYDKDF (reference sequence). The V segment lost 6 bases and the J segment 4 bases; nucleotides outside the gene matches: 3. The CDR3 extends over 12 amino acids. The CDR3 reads CATSGTNYEQYF. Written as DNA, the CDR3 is TGTGCCACCAGTGGGACTAATTACGAGCAGTACTTC. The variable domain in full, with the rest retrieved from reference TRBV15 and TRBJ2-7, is DAMVIQNPRYQVTQFGKPVTLSCSQTLNHNVMYWYQQKSSQAPKLLFHYYDKDFNNEADTPDNFQSRRPNTSFCFLDIRSPGLGDTAMYLCATSGTNYEQYFGPGTRLTVT.

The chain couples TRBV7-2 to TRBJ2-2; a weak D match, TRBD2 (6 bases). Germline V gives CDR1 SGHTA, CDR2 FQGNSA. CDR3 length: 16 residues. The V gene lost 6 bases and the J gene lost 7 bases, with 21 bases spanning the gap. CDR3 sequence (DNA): TGTGCCAGCAGATCCGGGGCGACTAGTGGGGTCGGGGAGCTGTTTTTT. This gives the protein CASRSGATSGVGELFF.

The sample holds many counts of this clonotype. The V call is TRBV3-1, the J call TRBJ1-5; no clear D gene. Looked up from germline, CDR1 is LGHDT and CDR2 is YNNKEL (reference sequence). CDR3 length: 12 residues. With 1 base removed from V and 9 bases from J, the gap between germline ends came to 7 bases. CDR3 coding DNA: TGTGCCAGCAGCCAAGGTCTTCGGCCCCAGCATTTT. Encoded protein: CASSQGLRPQHF.